This T cell receptor beta chain was obtained from a study of OX40 agonist ivuxolimab in advanced cancers. Sequencing was performed with immunoSEQ multiplex PCR; in TCRdb, only in-frame clones are kept and a portion is missing. The data hold approximately 76,000 clones, with around 90% observed a single time. J gave up 2 bases and V 6 bases, and 10 bases lay outside the gene matches. Germline CDR1 PRHDT, CDR2 FYEKMQ (reference sequence). The CDR3 has 15 residues. The clonotype originates from an adult with an advanced solid tumor such as melanoma, head and neck, liver or kidney cancer. The sample in question was CD4+ or CD8+ T cells sorted from blood, obtained in a trial of the OX40 agonist ivuxolimab. J is TRBJ2-7 and V is TRBV13; 7 positions agree with TRBD1. The CDR3 is CASSSGQAVTYEQYF. The CDR3 DNA sequence: TGTGCCAGCAGTTCTGGACAGGCCGTAACCTACGAGCAGTACTTC.